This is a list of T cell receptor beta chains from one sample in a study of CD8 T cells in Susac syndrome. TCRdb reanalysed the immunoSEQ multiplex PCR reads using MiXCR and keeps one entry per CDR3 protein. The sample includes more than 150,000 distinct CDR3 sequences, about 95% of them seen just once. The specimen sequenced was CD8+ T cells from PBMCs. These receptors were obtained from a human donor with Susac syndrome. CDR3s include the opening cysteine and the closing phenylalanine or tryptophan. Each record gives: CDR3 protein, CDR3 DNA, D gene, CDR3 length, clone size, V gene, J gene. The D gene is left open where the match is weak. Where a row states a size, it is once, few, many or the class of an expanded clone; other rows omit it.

CASSGSPQNRGTDTQYF	TGTGCCAGCAGCGGTTCCCCCCAGAACAGGGGAACAGATACGCAGTATTTT	TRBD1	17	-	TRBV9	TRBJ2-3
CATREGYDQPQHF	TGTGCCACGCGGGAGGGGTACGATCAGCCCCAGCATTTT	-	13	-	TRBV27	TRBJ1-5
CASTGTSGRISYEQYF	TGTGCCAGCACCGGGACTAGCGGGAGGATCTCCTACGAGCAGTACTTC	TRBD2	16	-	TRBV2	TRBJ2-7
CASTKGYEQYF	TGTGCCAGCACCAAAGGGTACGAGCAGTACTTC	-	11	-	TRBV7-9	TRBJ2-7
CASSRRMDRGAYF	TGTGCCAGCAGTCGACGAATGGACAGGGGAGCGTACTTC	TRBD1	13	-	TRBV28	TRBJ2-7
CSVEDLGTGSYEQYF	TGCAGCGTTGAAGATTTGGGGACAGGATCATACGAGCAGTACTTC	TRBD1	15	-	TRBV29-1	TRBJ2-7
CATSRTSESNEQFF	TGTGCCACCAGCAGGACTAGCGAAAGCAATGAGCAGTTCTTC	TRBD2	14	-	TRBV15	TRBJ2-1
CASSSTGAWYGYTF	TGTGCCAGCAGCTCGACAGGGGCATGGTATGGCTACACCTTC	TRBD1	14	-	TRBV7-2	TRBJ1-2
CAWSETAYMNTEAFF	TGTGCCTGGAGTGAGACGGCCTACATGAACACTGAAGCTTTCTTT	-	15	-	TRBV30	TRBJ1-1
CASSPPMALTGDLLSGANVLTF	TGCGCCAGCAGCCCCCCTATGGCCCTAACAGGAGACCTTCTCTCTGGGGCCAACGTCCTGACTTTC	-	22	-	TRBV4-1	TRBJ2-6
CATSGLLSGVNEQFF	TGTGCCACCAGCGGTCTACTTTCCGGAGTTAATGAGCAGTTCTTC	-	15	-	TRBV15	TRBJ2-1
CASSMGTMSYEQYF	TGTGCCAGTAGTATGGGGACAATGTCCTACGAGCAGTACTTC	-	14	-	TRBV19	TRBJ2-7
CASSVASGGPNTGELFF	TGTGCCAGCAGCGTAGCGAGCGGGGGACCCAACACCGGGGAGCTGTTTTTT	TRBD2	17	-	TRBV9	TRBJ2-2
CASSSTGTGGYEQYF	TGTGCCAGCAGTTCTACCGGGACAGGGGGTTACGAGCAGTACTTC	TRBD1	15	few	TRBV6-6	TRBJ2-7
CASSVDDRGGGDTQYF	TGTGCCAGCAGCGTAGACGACAGGGGCGGTGGGGACACGCAGTATTTT	TRBD1	16	-	TRBV9	TRBJ2-3
CASSKSSRRAYEQYF	TGCGCCAGCAGCAAGAGCTCGCGGCGAGCCTACGAGCAGTACTTC	-	15	-	TRBV23-1	TRBJ2-7
CASSVGGGKGTDTQYF	TGTGCCAGCAGCGTAGGCGGCGGGAAGGGAACAGATACGCAGTATTTT	-	16	-	TRBV9	TRBJ2-3
CASSSVSSGPYGYTF	TGTGCCAGCAGTTCCGTATCGAGTGGACCCTATGGCTACACCTTC	-	15	-	TRBV6-5	TRBJ1-2
CASSPGTSGGYEQYF	TGTGCCAGCAGCCCTGGGACTAGCGGGGGGTACGAGCAGTACTTC	TRBD2	15	-	TRBV7-9	TRBJ2-7
CASRNLSGNTIYF	TGTGCCAGCAGAAACCTCTCTGGAAACACCATATATTTT	-	13	-	TRBV11-2	TRBJ1-3
CATSLPARPEGYGYTF	TGTGCCACCAGCCTCCCGGCCAGGCCGGAGGGATATGGCTACACCTTC	-	16	-	TRBV24-1	TRBJ1-2
CASSLAATEYEKLFF	TGTGCCAGCAGCTTAGCCGCCACAGAGTATGAAAAACTGTTTTTT	-	15	-	TRBV7-9	TRBJ1-4
CAHSSGNYNEQFF	TGTGCTCACTCGAGCGGGAATTACAATGAGCAGTTCTTC	TRBD2	13	-	TRBV30	TRBJ2-1
CASSQQDQPQHF	TGTGCCAGCAGCCAACAGGATCAGCCCCAGCATTTT	-	12	-	TRBV5-6	TRBJ1-5
CASSQVGGTGYGYTF	TGTGCCAGCAGCCAAGTAGGAGGGACCGGCTATGGCTACACCTTC	-	15	-	TRBV14	TRBJ1-2
CSVEVAGGVNEQFF	TGCAGCGTTGAAGTTGCGGGAGGTGTAAATGAGCAGTTCTTC	TRBD2	14	-	TRBV29-1	TRBJ2-1
CASRTQGGDEKLFF	TGTGCCAGCAGGACACAGGGTGGTGATGAAAAACTGTTTTTT	-	14	-	TRBV12-3/TRBV12-4	TRBJ1-4
CASSLGSALETQYF	TGTGCCAGCAGCTTAGGGTCTGCTTTGGAGACCCAGTACTTC	-	14	-	TRBV13	TRBJ2-5
CASSADPGLALTDTQYF	TGTGCCAGCAGCGCCGACCCGGGACTAGCGCTTACAGATACGCAGTATTTT	TRBD2	17	-	TRBV5-6	TRBJ2-3
CASSSKTIHQETQYF	TGTGCCAGCAGCTCGAAGACTATTCATCAAGAGACCCAGTACTTC	-	15	-	TRBV7-2	TRBJ2-5
CSAPKPGAPNEQFF	TGCAGTGCCCCGAAGCCGGGAGCGCCCAATGAGCAGTTCTTC	-	14	-	TRBV20-1	TRBJ2-1
CSATTGAGTEAFF	TGCAGCGCGACGACAGGGGCTGGCACTGAAGCTTTCTTT	TRBD1	13	-	TRBV29-1	TRBJ1-1
CASSQEVGLQPQHF	TGTGCCAGCAGCCAGGAAGTGGGACTTCAGCCCCAGCATTTT	-	14	-	TRBV3-1	TRBJ1-5
CASSVAGQQTYEQYF	TGTGCCAGCAGCGTAGCTGGACAGCAGACCTACGAGCAGTACTTC	-	15	-	TRBV9	TRBJ2-7
CASRSGGGSEKLFF	TGTGCCAGCAGATCCGGGGGTGGTAGTGAAAAACTGTTTTTT	-	14	-	TRBV11-2	TRBJ1-4
CASSLDGGAQVNTEAFF	TGCGCCAGCAGCTTGGACGGGGGGGCCCAGGTGAACACTGAAGCTTTCTTT	-	17	-	TRBV5-1	TRBJ1-1
CASVGTMNTGELFF	TGTGCCAGTGTTGGGACAATGAACACCGGGGAGCTGTTTTTT	-	14	-	TRBV19	TRBJ2-2
CASSPYRRGAEGYTF	TGTGCCAGCAGCCCATACAGAAGGGGCGCGGAAGGCTACACCTTC	-	15	-	TRBV7-2	TRBJ1-2
CASSVEGWDEQFF	TGTGCCAGCAGCGTAGAAGGTTGGGATGAGCAGTTCTTC	-	13	-	TRBV9	TRBJ2-1
CASSPFTGKETQYF	TGTGCCAGCAGTCCCTTTACAGGGAAAGAGACCCAGTACTTC	-	14	-	TRBV28	TRBJ2-5
CASSEVGTGFEQYF	TGTGCCAGCAGTGAAGTAGGTACAGGCTTCGAGCAGTACTTC	-	14	-	TRBV2	TRBJ2-7
CASKTSGSLYEQYF	TGCGCCAGCAAGACTAGCGGGAGCCTCTACGAGCAGTACTTC	TRBD2	14	-	TRBV10-2	TRBJ2-7
CSAPGLSTNNYGYTF	TGCAGTGCTCCCGGCCTGTCCACAAATAACTATGGCTACACCTTC	-	15	-	TRBV20-1	TRBJ1-2
CASSPWEGVRSYEQYF	TGTGCCAGCTCACCATGGGAGGGCGTGAGGTCCTACGAGCAGTACTTC	TRBD2	16	-	TRBV18	TRBJ2-7
CASSRATGPPAYEQYF	TGCGCCAGCAGCCGAGCCACAGGGCCTCCCGCCTACGAGCAGTACTTC	-	16	-	TRBV4-1	TRBJ2-7
CASSRPGGMETQYF	TGTGCCAGCAGCCGCCCGGGGGGGATGGAGACCCAGTACTTC	TRBD2	14	-	TRBV14	TRBJ2-5